This T cell receptor (beta chain) was identified in a study of T cell responses to AZD1222 COVID-19 vaccine. Whole-study findings and limits: Females outnumbered males among donors, who were mostly white British; clonal diversity was possibly underestimated. The peak T cell response came first, and repertoires were sampled only after it.

Generated by immunoSEQ multiplex PCR, the TCRdb table keeps only in-frame clones and is missing some. This sample yields 190,000 or so clones, of which 85% to 90% are seen a single time; more than 25% belongs to the top ten. Turning to this clone: Its antigen is as yet unknown.

The trim removed 10 bases at V and 0 bases at J, leaving 16 bases unmatched. Germline CDR1 and CDR2: SEHNR and FQNEAQ (reference sequence). This CDR3 is 17 amino acids long. This TCR came from an adult who received the AZD1222 COVID-19 vaccine. The starting material was peripheral blood, obtained 28 days after the second AZD1222 dose. This chain links TRBV7-9 with TRBJ2-7; 9 bases agree with TRBD2. As DNA, the CDR3 is TGTGCCATAGCCGGGGGCCCGACTAGCGGAACCTCCTACGAGCAGTACTTC. The encoded protein is CAIAGGPTSGTSYEQYF.